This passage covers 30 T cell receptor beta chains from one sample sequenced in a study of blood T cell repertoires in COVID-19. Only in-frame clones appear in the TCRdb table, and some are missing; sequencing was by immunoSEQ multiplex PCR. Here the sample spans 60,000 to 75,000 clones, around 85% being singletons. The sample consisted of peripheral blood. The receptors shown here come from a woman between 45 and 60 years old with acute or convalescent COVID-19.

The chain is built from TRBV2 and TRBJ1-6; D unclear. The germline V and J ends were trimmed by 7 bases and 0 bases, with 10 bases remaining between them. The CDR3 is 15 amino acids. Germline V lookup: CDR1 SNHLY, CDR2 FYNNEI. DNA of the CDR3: TGTGCCAGCATTGGAGGGAGCTCCTATAATTCACCCCTCCACTTT. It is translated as CASIGGSSYNSPLHF.

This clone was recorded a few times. The CDR3 is CASSPGTPPYEQYF. CDR3 coding DNA: TGTGCCAGCAGCCCTGGGACTCCTCCCTACGAGCAGTACTTC. The chain recombines TRBV7-6 with TRBJ2-7; possible D gene TRBD2, 6 bases. This CDR3 is 14 amino acids long. The V end lost 5 bases, the J end lost 2 bases, and 13 bases lay between the germline ends. The germline gives CDR1 SGHVS, CDR2 FNYEAQ.

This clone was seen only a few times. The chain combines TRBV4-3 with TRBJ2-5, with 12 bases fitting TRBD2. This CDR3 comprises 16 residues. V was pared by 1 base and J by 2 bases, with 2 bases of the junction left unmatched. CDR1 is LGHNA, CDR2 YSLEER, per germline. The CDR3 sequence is CASSQGTSGEQETQYF. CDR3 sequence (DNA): TGCGCCAGCAGCCAAGGGACTAGCGGGGAACAAGAGACCCAGTACTTC.

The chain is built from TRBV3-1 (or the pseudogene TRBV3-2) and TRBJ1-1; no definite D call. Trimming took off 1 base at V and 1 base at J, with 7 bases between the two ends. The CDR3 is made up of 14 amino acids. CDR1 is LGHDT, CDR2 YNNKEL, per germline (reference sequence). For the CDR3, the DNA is TGTGCCAGCAGCCAAGGGGCTGGGAACACTGAAGCTTTCTTT. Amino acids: CASSQGAGNTEAFF.

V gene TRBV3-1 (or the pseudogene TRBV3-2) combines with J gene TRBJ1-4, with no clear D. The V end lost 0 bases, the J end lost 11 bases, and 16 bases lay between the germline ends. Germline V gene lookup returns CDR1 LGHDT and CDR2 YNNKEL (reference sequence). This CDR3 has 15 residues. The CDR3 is CASSQDTSRFGKLFF. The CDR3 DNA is TGTGCCAGCAGCCAAGATACTTCGCGGTTTGGGAAACTGTTTTTT.

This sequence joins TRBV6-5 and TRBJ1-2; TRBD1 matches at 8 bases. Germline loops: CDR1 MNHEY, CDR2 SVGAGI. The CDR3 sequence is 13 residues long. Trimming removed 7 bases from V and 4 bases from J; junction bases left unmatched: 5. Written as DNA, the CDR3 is TGTGCCAGCAAAGGACAGGGCCTCTATGGCTACACCTTC. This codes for CASKGQGLYGYTF.

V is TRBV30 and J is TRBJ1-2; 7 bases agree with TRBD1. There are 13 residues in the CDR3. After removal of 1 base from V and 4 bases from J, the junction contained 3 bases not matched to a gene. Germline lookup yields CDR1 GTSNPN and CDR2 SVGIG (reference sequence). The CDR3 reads CAWSGQGGYGYTF. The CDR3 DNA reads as TGTGCCTGGAGTGGACAGGGTGGCTATGGCTACACCTTC.

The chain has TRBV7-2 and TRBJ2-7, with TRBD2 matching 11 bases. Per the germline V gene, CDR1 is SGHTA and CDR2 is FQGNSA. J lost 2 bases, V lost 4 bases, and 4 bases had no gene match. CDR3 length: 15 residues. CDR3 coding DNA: TGTGCCAGCAGCTCACGACTAGCGGGGCCCTACGAGCAGTACTTC. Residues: CASSSRLAGPYEQYF.

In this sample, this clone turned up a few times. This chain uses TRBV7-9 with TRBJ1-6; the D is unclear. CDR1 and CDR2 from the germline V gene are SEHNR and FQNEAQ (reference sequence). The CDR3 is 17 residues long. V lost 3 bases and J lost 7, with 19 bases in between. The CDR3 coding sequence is TGTGCCAGCAGCTTTTGGGGTCAACGGGAAACGAATTCACCCCTCCACTTT. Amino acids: CASSFWGQRETNSPLHF.

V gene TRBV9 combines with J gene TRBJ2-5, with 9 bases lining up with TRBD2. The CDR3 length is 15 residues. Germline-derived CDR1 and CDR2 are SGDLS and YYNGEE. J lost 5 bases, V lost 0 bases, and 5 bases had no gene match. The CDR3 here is CASSVDGTSRETQYF. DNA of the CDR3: TGTGCCAGCAGCGTAGATGGGACTAGCAGGGAGACCCAGTACTTC.

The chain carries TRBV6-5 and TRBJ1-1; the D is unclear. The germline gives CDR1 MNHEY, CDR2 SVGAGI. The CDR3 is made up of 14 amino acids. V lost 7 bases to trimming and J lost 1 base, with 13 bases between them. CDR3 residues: CASKYGEGNTEAFF. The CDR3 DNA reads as TGTGCCAGCAAATACGGGGAAGGGAACACTGAAGCTTTCTTT.

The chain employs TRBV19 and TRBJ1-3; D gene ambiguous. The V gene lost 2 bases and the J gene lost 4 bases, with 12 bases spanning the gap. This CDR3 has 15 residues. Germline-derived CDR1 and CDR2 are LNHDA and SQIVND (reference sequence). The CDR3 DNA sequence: TGTGCCAGTAGTATAAGGAGGGCTGGAGGAAACACCATATATTTT. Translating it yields CASSIRRAGGNTIYF.

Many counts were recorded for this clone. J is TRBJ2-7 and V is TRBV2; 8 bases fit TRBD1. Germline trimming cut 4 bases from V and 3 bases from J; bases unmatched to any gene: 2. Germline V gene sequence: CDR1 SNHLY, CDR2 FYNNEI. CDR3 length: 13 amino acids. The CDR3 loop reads CASSGTGYYEQYF. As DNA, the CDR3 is TGTGCCAGCAGTGGGACAGGGTACTACGAGCAGTACTTC.

As DNA, the CDR3 is TGTGCCAGCAGTTCCGTTCAGGGTAACACCGGGGAGCTGTTTTTT. Its protein product is CASSSVQGNTGELFF. J is TRBJ2-2 and V is TRBV6-5; D is possibly TRBD1 (5 bases). Germline CDR1 is MNHEY and CDR2 is SVGAGI. The CDR3 has 15 residues. The ends were cut back, 4 bases at V and 2 bases at J, with 11 bases in the middle.

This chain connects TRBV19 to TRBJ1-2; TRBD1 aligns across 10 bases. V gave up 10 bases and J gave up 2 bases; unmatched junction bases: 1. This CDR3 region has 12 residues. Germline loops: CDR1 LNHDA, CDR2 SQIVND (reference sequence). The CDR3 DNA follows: TGTGCCAAGACAGGGGGCAACTATGGCTACACCTTC. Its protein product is CAKTGGNYGYTF.

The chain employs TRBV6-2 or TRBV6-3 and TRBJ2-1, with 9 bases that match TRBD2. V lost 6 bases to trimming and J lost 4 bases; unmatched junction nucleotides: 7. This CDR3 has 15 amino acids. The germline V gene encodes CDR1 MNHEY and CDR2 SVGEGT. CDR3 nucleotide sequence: TGTGCCAGCAGCCCCCGCGGGAGGGCTTACAATGAGCAGTTCTTC. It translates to CASSPRGRAYNEQFF.

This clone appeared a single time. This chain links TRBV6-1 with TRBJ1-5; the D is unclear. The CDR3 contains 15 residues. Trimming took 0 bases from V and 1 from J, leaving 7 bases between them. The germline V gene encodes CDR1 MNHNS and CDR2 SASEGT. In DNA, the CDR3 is TGTGCCAGCAGTGAAGCGTGGCAGAGCAATCAGCCCCAGCATTTT. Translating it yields CASSEAWQSNQPQHF.

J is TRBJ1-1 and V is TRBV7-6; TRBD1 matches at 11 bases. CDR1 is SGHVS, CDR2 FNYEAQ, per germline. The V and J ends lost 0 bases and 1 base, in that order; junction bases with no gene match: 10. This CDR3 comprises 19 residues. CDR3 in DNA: TGTGCCAGCAGCTTAGCTGTATTCGGGACAGGGGGGCCGAACACTGAAGCTTTCTTT. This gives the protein CASSLAVFGTGGPNTEAFF.

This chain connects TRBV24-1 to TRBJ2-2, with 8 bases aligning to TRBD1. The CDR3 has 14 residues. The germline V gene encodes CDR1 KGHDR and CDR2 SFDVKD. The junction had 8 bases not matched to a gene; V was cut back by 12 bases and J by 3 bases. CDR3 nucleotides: TGTGCCGTTGACAGGGGTGTGGACACCGGGGAGCTGTTTTTT. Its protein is CAVDRGVDTGELFF.

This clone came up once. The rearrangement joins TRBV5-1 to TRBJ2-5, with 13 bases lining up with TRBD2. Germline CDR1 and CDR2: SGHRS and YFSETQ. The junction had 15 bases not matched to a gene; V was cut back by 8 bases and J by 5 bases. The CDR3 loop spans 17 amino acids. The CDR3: CASQLAGGPAVGETQYF. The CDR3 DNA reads TGCGCCAGTCAACTAGCGGGAGGGCCTGCTGTTGGGGAGACCCAGTACTTC.

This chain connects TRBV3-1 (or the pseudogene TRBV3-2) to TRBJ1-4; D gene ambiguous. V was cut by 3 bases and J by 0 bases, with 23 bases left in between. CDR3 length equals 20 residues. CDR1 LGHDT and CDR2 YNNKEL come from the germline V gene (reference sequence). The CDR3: CASSHRRAGNVGTTNEKLFF. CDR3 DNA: TGTGCCAGCAGCCACAGGAGAGCGGGGAACGTGGGTACAACTAATGAAAAACTGTTTTTT.

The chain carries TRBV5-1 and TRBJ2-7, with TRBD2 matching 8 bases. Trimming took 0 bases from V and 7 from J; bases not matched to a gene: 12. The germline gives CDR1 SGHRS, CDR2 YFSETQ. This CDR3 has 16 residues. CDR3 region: CASSLDHSGAGYEQYF. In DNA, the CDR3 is TGCGCCAGCAGCTTGGACCATAGCGGGGCGGGGTATGAGCAGTACTTC.

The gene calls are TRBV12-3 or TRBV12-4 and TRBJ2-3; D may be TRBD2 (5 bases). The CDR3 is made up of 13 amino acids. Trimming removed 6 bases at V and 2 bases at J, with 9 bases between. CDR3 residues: CASRQRYTDTQYF. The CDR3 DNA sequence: TGTGCCAGCAGACAGCGGTACACAGATACGCAGTATTTT.

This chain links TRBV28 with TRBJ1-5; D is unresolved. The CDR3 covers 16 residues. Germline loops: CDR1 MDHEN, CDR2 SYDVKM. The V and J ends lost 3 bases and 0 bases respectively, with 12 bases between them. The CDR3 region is CASSFSRGNSNQPQHF. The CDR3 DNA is TGTGCCAGCAGTTTTTCTAGAGGGAATAGCAATCAGCCCCAGCATTTT.

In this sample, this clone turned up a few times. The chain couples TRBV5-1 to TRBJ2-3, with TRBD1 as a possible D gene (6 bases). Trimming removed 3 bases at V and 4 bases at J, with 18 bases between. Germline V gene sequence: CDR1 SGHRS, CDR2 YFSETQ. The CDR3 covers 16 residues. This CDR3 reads CASSSDRRTRADTQYF. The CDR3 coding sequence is TGCGCCAGCAGCTCCGACAGGAGGACAAGGGCAGATACGCAGTATTTT. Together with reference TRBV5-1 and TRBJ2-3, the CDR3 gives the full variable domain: KAGVTQTPRYLIKTRGQQVTLSCSPISGHRSVSWYQQTPGQGLQFLFEYFSETQRNKGNFPGRFSGRQFSNSRSEMNVSTLELGDSALYLCASSSDRRTRADTQYFGPGTRLTVL.

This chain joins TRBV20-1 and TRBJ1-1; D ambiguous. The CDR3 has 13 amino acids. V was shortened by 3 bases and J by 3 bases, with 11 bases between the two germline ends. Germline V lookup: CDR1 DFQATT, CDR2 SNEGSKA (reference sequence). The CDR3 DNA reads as TGCAGTGCTAGTTCAGATGCAGACACTGAAGCTTTCTTT. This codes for CSASSDADTEAFF.

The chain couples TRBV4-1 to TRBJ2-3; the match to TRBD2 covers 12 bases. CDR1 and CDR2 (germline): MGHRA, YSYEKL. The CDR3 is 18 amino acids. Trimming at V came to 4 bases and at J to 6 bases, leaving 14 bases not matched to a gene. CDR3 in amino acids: CASSLRLAGVGLMDTQYF. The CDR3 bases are TGCGCCAGCAGCCTCAGACTAGCGGGAGTCGGGTTGATGGATACGCAGTATTTT.

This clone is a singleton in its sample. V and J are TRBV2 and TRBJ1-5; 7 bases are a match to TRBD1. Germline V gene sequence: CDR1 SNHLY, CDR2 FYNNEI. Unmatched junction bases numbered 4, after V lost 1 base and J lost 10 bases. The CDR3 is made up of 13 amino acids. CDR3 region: CASSEVGGGPQHF. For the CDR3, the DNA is TGTGCCAGCAGTGAAGTAGGGGGCGGCCCCCAGCATTTT.

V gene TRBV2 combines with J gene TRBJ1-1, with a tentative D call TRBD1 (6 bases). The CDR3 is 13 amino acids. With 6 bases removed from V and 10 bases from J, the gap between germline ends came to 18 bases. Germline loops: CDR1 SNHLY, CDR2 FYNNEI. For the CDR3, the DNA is TGTGCCAGCAGCATAACCGATCTAGGGGGAGCTTTCTTT. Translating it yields CASSITDLGGAFF. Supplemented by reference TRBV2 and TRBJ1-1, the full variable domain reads EPEVTQTPSHQVTQMGQEVILRCVPISNHLYFYWYRQILGQKVEFLVSFYNNEISEKSEIFDDQFSVERPDGSNFTLKIRSTKLEDSAMYFCASSITDLGGAFFGQGTRLTVV.

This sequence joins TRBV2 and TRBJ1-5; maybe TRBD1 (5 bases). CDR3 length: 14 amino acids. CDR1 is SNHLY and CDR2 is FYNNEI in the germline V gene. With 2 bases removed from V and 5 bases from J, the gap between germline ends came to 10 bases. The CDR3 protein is CASSESTGDQPQHF. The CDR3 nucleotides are TGTGCCAGCAGTGAAAGCACAGGCGATCAGCCCCAGCATTTT.